These T cell receptor beta chains were read from a single sample in a study of blood T cell repertoires in COVID-19. Using immunoSEQ multiplex PCR, the repertoire was profiled, and TCRdb retains in-frame clones only, with some absent. This table holds 110,000 to 150,000 clones, approximately 83% found once. The sequenced material came from peripheral blood. The receptors originated from a human donor in a cohort sampled during active COVID-19. CDR3s include the opening cysteine and the closing phenylalanine or tryptophan. D genes are given only for firm matches. Not all rows give a size; the values are once, few, many and, for expanded clones, a class.

D | length | size | J | V | DNA | CDR3
- | 16 | - | TRBJ2-7 | TRBV3-1/TRBV3-2 | TGTGCCAGCAGCCATGGAAGACAGGGACTTGGCTACGAGCAGTACTTC | CASSHGRQGLGYEQYF
- | 14 | - | TRBJ2-3 | TRBV5-1 | TGCGCCAGCACGGACAGACGGGCGGGAGATACGCAGTATTTT | CASTDRRAGDTQYF
TRBD1 | 15 | - | TRBJ1-1 | TRBV18 | TGTGCCAGCTCACAGCTCGACAGGGGGGAAATTGAAGCTTTCTTT | CASSQLDRGEIEAFF
- | 13 | - | TRBJ2-5 | TRBV19 | TGTGCCAGTAGTATACAGGTCCAAGAGACCCAGTACTTC | CASSIQVQETQYF
- | 15 | - | TRBJ1-1 | TRBV4-2 | TGTGCCAGCAGCCAAGGGGCCATCAGTAACACTGAAGCTTTCTTT | CASSQGAISNTEAFF
- | 15 | - | TRBJ1-1 | TRBV4-1 | TGCGCCAGCAGCCCCGTGTTAGACTACCGCACTGAAGCTTTCTTT | CASSPVLDYRTEAFF
TRBD1 | 15 | - | TRBJ1-1 | TRBV19 | TGTGCCAGTAGGGACAGGGTGGTAGGGAACACTGAAGCTTTCTTT | CASRDRVVGNTEAFF
- | 13 | - | TRBJ1-2 | TRBV14 | TGTGCCAGCAGTCCGCATTACGAGGCTGGCTACACCTTC | CASSPHYEAGYTF
TRBD2 | 14 | - | TRBJ2-7 | TRBV7-2 | TGTGCCAGCAGCTTAGACGGGGGGGCCTACGAGCAGTACTTC | CASSLDGGAYEQYF
TRBD2 | 15 | - | TRBJ2-1 | TRBV18 | TGTGCCAGCTCAAAGGGGAGGGACTCCTACAATGAGCAGTTCTTC | CASSKGRDSYNEQFF
- | 13 | once | TRBJ1-1 | TRBV6-5 | TGTGCCAGCAGTCGAACACTGAGGACTGAAGCTTTCTTT | CASSRTLRTEAFF
TRBD2 | 15 | - | TRBJ2-1 | TRBV5-1 | TGCGCCAGCAGCTTAGCGGGAGATTCCTACAATGAGCAGTTCTTC | CASSLAGDSYNEQFF
TRBD1 | 15 | - | TRBJ1-2 | TRBV9 | TGTGCCAGCAGCACCCGTCCGGGGACAGAGTATGGCTACACCTTC | CASSTRPGTEYGYTF
- | 15 | - | TRBJ1-4 | TRBV2 | TGTGCCAGCAGTGATCCGGGTATCATCCTGCGGGGACTGTTTTTT | CASSDPGIILRGLFF
TRBD2 | 17 | - | TRBJ2-2 | TRBV5-1 | TGCGCCAGCAGCCTAACCCTGAGCGGGACCGGCACCGGGGAGCTGTTTTTT | CASSLTLSGTGTGELFF
TRBD1 | 16 | - | TRBJ1-5 | TRBV18 | TGTGCCAGCTCAATCAGACAGGGTGCATCCAATCAGCCCCAGCATTTT | CASSIRQGASNQPQHF
- | 14 | - | TRBJ1-1 | TRBV4-2 | TGTGCCAGCAGCTCGCGGATGGAGCCTGGTGAAGCTTTCTTT | CASSSRMEPGEAFF
TRBD1 | 15 | - | TRBJ1-5 | TRBV6-5 | TGTGCCAGCAGCGCGACAGGGGCCGGTGGTCAGCCCCAGCATTTT | CASSATGAGGQPQHF
- | 13 | - | TRBJ2-7 | TRBV6-6 | TGTGCCAGCAGCGAAACCCGGGGTGGCGAGCAGTACTTC | CASSETRGGEQYF
TRBD2 | 17 | - | TRBJ2-3 | TRBV4-1 | TGCGCCAGCAGCCAAGCCCTAGCGGGAGGGTATCAAGATACGCAGTATTTT | CASSQALAGGYQDTQYF
- | 15 | once | TRBJ2-1 | TRBV7-2 | TGTGCCAGTGGCTTTGGGGGCCCCCGCGGGAATGAGCAGTTCTTC | CASGFGGPRGNEQFF
TRBD2 | 15 | few | TRBJ2-1 | TRBV6-5 | TGTGCCAGCAGTCCCTCACTAGCGGGAGACGGTGAGCAGTTCTTC | CASSPSLAGDGEQFF
TRBD1 | 14 | - | TRBJ2-5 | TRBV5-6 | TGTGCCATCCAGCTCGACAGGGGGAGCGAGACCCAGTACTTC | CAIQLDRGSETQYF
TRBD1 | 14 | - | TRBJ2-1 | TRBV25-1 | TGTGCCAGCAGTCCCATGGGACAGGGCTATGAGCAGTTCTTC | CASSPMGQGYEQFF
- | 17 | few | TRBJ2-1 | TRBV5-1 | TGCGCCAGCAGCTTGAACCGCCCTAGCGCGACAGTCAATGAGCAGTTCTTC | CASSLNRPSATVNEQFF
TRBD1 | 16 | - | TRBJ1-6 | TRBV28 | TGTGCCAGCAGACGTACCGGGACAGGGACACGTCCACCCCTCCACTTT | CASRRTGTGTRPPLHF
- | 15 | - | TRBJ2-7 | TRBV7-7 | TGTGCTAGCAGCCGAATGGACGGGGACTCCTACGAGCAGTACTTC | CASSRMDGDSYEQYF
- | 16 | - | TRBJ2-1 | TRBV9 | TGTGCCAGCAGCGCGACGGCCTTCAGGAATTACAATGAGCAGTTCTTC | CASSATAFRNYNEQFF
- | 16 | - | TRBJ2-7 | TRBV14 | TGTGCCAGCAGCCAAGATGCGGGGATTGCCTTCTACGAGCAGTACTTC | CASSQDAGIAFYEQYF
TRBD1 | 15 | - | TRBJ2-7 | TRBV3-1/TRBV3-2 | TGTGCCAGCAGCCGCCGACAGGGGCTAGCCTACGAGCAGTACTTC | CASSRRQGLAYEQYF
- | 15 | - | TRBJ2-1 | TRBV7-9 | TGTGCCAGCAGCTTAGTACTAGAAGGGTACAATGAGCAGTTCTTC | CASSLVLEGYNEQFF
- | 13 | - | TRBJ2-7 | TRBV6-5 | TGTGCCAGCAGTTACAGAGACAGCTACGAGCAGTACTTC | CASSYRDSYEQYF
TRBD1 | 13 | - | TRBJ2-5 | TRBV2 | TGTGCCAGCACCCGGACAGGGCAAGAGACCCAGTACTTC | CASTRTGQETQYF
- | 13 | few | TRBJ2-7 | TRBV27 | TGTGCCAGCAGTTTACGTTTCGGGACATCGCAGTACTTC | CASSLRFGTSQYF
TRBD1 | 12 | - | TRBJ2-3 | TRBV30 | TGTGCCTGGGGGGGGACAGGGTATACGCAGTATTTT | CAWGGTGYTQYF
- | 15 | few | TRBJ2-1 | TRBV4-2 | TGTGCCAGCAGCCAAGATCAATACAGTTACAATGAGCAGTTCTTC | CASSQDQYSYNEQFF
- | 15 | - | TRBJ2-5 | TRBV15 | TGTGCCACCAGCAGAGATGGCAGGGGAGGGGAGACCCAGTACTTC | CATSRDGRGGETQYF
TRBD2 | 16 | - | TRBJ2-3 | TRBV18 | TGTGCCAGCTCACCGGCCGGCGGGAGACGTGCAGATACGCAGTATTTT | CASSPAGGRRADTQYF
TRBD2 | 13 | once | TRBJ2-1 | TRBV29-1 | TGCAGCGCCGGGACTAGCGGGAGCTTTGAGCAGTTCTTC | CSAGTSGSFEQFF
- | 12 | - | TRBJ2-3 | TRBV7-2 | TGTGCCAGCAGGGAGGGGTCGGATACGCAGTATTTT | CASREGSDTQYF
TRBD2 | 15 | - | TRBJ2-3 | TRBV4-1 | TGCGCCAGCAGTACTAGCGGCACTAGCACAGATACGCAGTATTTT | CASSTSGTSTDTQYF
TRBD2 | 14 | - | TRBJ2-3 | TRBV19 | TGTGCCAGTAGTATGCGGGGGGCCACAGATACGCAGTATTTT | CASSMRGATDTQYF
- | 14 | - | TRBJ1-2 | TRBV11-2 | TGTGCCAGCAGCTTTATTCAGGCCCACTATGGCTACACCTTC | CASSFIQAHYGYTF
- | 19 | once | TRBJ2-3 | TRBV5-1 | TGCGCCAGCAGCTTGGGTCTTCGATCGGGTAGCCCTCGCACAGATACGCAGTATTTT | CASSLGLRSGSPRTDTQYF
TRBD2 | 15 | many | TRBJ2-1 | TRBV4-1 | TGCGCCAGCAGCCTGGGACTAGCGGGAGGGTATGAGCAGTTCTTC | CASSLGLAGGYEQFF
TRBD2 | 13 | - | TRBJ2-7 | TRBV7-6 | TGTGCCAGCGGGCTAGCGGGAGGTAGCGAGCAGTACTTC | CASGLAGGSEQYF
TRBD2 | 13 | - | TRBJ2-3 | TRBV13 | TGTGCCAGCAGCCCCCTTTACGGGAGGACGCAGTATTTT | CASSPLYGRTQYF
TRBD2 | 17 | - | TRBJ2-3 | TRBV4-2 | TGTGCCAGCAGCCACGCATCTAGCGGGAGGGGCACAGATACGCAGTATTTT | CASSHASSGRGTDTQYF
- | 14 | - | TRBJ1-1 | TRBV29-1 | TGCAGCGTTGAGCGCGGGGGCCAGGGGACTGAAGCTTTCTTT | CSVERGGQGTEAFF
- | 12 | - | TRBJ1-1 | TRBV5-1 | TGCGCCAGCTCTCGACAGAACACTGAAGCTTTCTTT | CASSRQNTEAFF
- | 14 | - | TRBJ2-7 | TRBV10-2 | TGCGCCAGCAGGGCCCAGGGCAGTCGGGGGGAGCAGTACTTC | CASRAQGSRGEQYF
- | 14 | - | TRBJ1-5 | TRBV19 | TGTGCCAGCCAGGGGATGCGAAGCAATCAGCCCCAGCATTTT | CASQGMRSNQPQHF
TRBD1 | 15 | - | TRBJ2-7 | TRBV11-2 | TGTGCCAGCAGCTTGGACAGGGTTTTATCCTACGAGCAGTACTTC | CASSLDRVLSYEQYF
- | 15 | - | TRBJ2-2 | TRBV6-5 | TGTGCCAGCGGAGTACGGAAGGATGACACCGGGGAGCTGTTTTTT | CASGVRKDDTGELFF
TRBD1 | 17 | - | TRBJ2-4 | TRBV18 | TGTGCCAGCTCACTTTTCGGGACAGGGGGTTCCAAAAACATTCAGTACTTC | CASSLFGTGGSKNIQYF
TRBD1 | 16 | - | TRBJ1-1 | TRBV6-6 | TGTGCCAGCAGTCGCAGCCGGGACAGGCTTAACACTGAAGCTTTCTTT | CASSRSRDRLNTEAFF
- | 15 | - | TRBJ2-7 | TRBV18 | TGTGCCAGCTCACCACTCGGGATGGTAAACTACGAGCAGTACTTC | CASSPLGMVNYEQYF
TRBD2 | 16 | - | TRBJ2-1 | TRBV7-8 | TGTGCCAGCAGCTTAGTCGGGGGGTCGGTTTGGAATGAGCAGTTCTTC | CASSLVGGSVWNEQFF
- | 15 | - | TRBJ1-4 | TRBV10-3 | TGTGCCATCAGTGAGGGGGCTCGCACTAATGAAAAACTGTTTTTT | CAISEGARTNEKLFF